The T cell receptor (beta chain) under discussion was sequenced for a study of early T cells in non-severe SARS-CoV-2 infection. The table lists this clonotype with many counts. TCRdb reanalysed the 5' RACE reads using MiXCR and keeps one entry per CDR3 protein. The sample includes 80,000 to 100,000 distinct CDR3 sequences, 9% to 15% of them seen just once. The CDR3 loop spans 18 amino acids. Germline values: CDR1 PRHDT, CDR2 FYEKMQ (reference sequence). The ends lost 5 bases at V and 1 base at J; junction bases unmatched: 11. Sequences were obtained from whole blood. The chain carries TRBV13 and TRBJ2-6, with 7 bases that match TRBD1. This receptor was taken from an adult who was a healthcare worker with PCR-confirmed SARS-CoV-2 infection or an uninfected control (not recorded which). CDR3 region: CASSPTGRFRSGANVLTF. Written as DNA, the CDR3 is TGTGCCAGCAGCCCGACAGGGCGTTTTCGGTCTGGGGCCAACGTCCTGACTTTC.